These 22 T cell receptor beta chains originate from one sample sequenced in a study of blood T cell repertoires in COVID-19. Clones were read by immunoSEQ multiplex PCR, and TCRdb kept only the in-frame ones, dropping some. The repertoire consists of about 220,000 clones, with 80% to 90% occurring once and the leading ten covering approximately 3.5%. Source material: PBMCs or T cells enriched from blood (not recorded which). These receptors were obtained from a woman aged 18-30 years in a cohort exposed to, infected with or recovered from COVID-19 (not recorded which).

The V gene is TRBV27, the J gene TRBJ2-3, with TRBD1 matching 11 bases. V shed 6 bases, J shed 2 bases, and the junction held 7 bases outside the gene matches. The germline CDR1 and CDR2 sequences are MNHEY and SMNVEV (reference sequence). The CDR3 has 16 amino acids. The CDR3 loop reads CASRNGDRGYTDTQYF. For the CDR3, the DNA is TGTGCCAGCAGGAACGGGGACAGGGGGTACACAGATACGCAGTATTTT.

This chain connects TRBV14 to TRBJ1-1; 8 positions agree with TRBD1. In germline, CDR1 is SGHDN, CDR2 FVKESK. The CDR3 is made up of 16 amino acids. V was pared by 4 bases and J by 0 bases, with 7 bases of the junction left unmatched. The CDR3 coding sequence is TGTGCCAGCAGCCGGTGGGAGGGACAGGTGAACACTGAAGCTTTCTTT. This gives the protein CASSRWEGQVNTEAFF.

The V gene is TRBV19, the J gene TRBJ1-2, with TRBD1 matching over 8 bases. Germline lookup yields CDR1 LNHDA and CDR2 SQIVND (reference sequence). V was clipped by 4 bases and J by 3 bases; unmatched bases: 13. CDR3 size: 17 residues. CDR3 in amino acids: CASSTGTGPGGDYGYTF. Here the CDR3 DNA reads TGTGCCAGTAGTACCGGGACAGGTCCTGGTGGAGACTATGGCTACACCTTC.

This rearrangement joins TRBV19 to TRBJ1-2, with D possibly matching TRBD1 (6 bases). V lost 4 bases and J lost 4, with 13 bases in between. Germline V gene data show CDR1 as LNHDA and CDR2 as SQIVND (reference sequence). The CDR3 has 14 residues. This CDR3 is CASSKDSFGYGYTF. The CDR3 DNA reads TGTGCCAGTAGTAAGGACAGCTTTGGCTATGGCTACACCTTC.

This chain uses TRBV2 with TRBJ2-2; a weak D match, TRBD2 (5 bases). V lost 6 bases and J 3 bases, leaving 14 bases between the germline ends. The CDR3 contains 15 residues. CDR1 is SNHLY and CDR2 is FYNNEI in the germline V gene. The CDR3 protein is CASRPEALDTGELFF. The CDR3 DNA sequence: TGTGCCAGCAGACCGGAGGCATTAGACACCGGGGAGCTGTTTTTT.

The chain combines TRBV6-5 with TRBJ1-1; D unresolved. CDR3 length: 13 amino acids. Trimming took 6 bases from V and 5 from J, leaving 13 bases between them. CDR1 is MNHEY and CDR2 is SVGAGI in the germline V gene. CDR3 nucleotide sequence: TGTGCCAGCAGCCTCCTAGGAGGTACTGAAGCTTTCTTT. Translating it yields CASSLLGGTEAFF.

The chain couples TRBV9 to TRBJ2-2; D call uncertain. Looked up from germline, CDR1 is SGDLS and CDR2 is YYNGEE. The germline V and J ends were trimmed by 2 bases and 7 bases, with 9 bases remaining between them. The CDR3 contains 13 residues. Here the CDR3 reads CASSVYVSGELFF. CDR3 nucleotide sequence: TGTGCCAGCAGCGTCTACGTGAGCGGGGAGCTGTTTTTT. Drawing the rest from reference TRBV9 and TRBJ2-2, the complete variable domain is DSGVTQTPKHLITATGQRVTLRCSPRSGDLSVYWYQQSLDQGLQFLIQYYNGEERAKGNILERFSAQQFPDLHSELNLSSLELGDSALYFCASSVYVSGELFFGEGSRLTVL.

The V and J genes are TRBV29-1 and TRBJ1-2; maybe TRBD1 (6 bases). CDR3 length: 13 residues. In germline, CDR1 is SQVTM, CDR2 ANQGSEA. Deletions cut 6 bases from V and 4 bases from J, with 15 bases between. CDR3 sequence reads: CSVGRGGGYGYTF. CDR3 nucleotide sequence: TGCAGCGTGGGCAGGGGCGGCGGCTATGGCTACACCTTC. The whole variable domain, remainder taken from reference TRBV29-1 and TRBJ1-2, is SAVISQKPSRDICQRGTSLTIQCQVDSQVTMMFWYRQQPGQSLTLIATANQGSEATYESGFVIDKFPISRPNLTFSTLTVSNMSPEDSSIYLCSVGRGGGYGYTFGSGTRLTVV.

V gene TRBV2 combines with J gene TRBJ2-6, with D unclear. The CDR3 contains 12 residues. CDR1 and CDR2 (germline): SNHLY, FYNNEI. Deletions cut 4 bases from V and 4 bases from J, with 2 bases between. CDR3 in amino acids: CASSAGANVLTF. The CDR3 DNA reads as TGTGCCAGCAGTGCAGGGGCCAACGTCCTGACTTTC.

The chain employs TRBV28 and TRBJ1-3, with 8 positions matching TRBD1. Trimming at V came to 2 bases and at J to 0 bases, leaving 3 bases not matched to a gene. Germline CDR1 is MDHEN and CDR2 is SYDVKM. The CDR3 is 16 amino acids. The CDR3 protein is CASSLRTGTSGNTIYF. The CDR3 nucleotides are TGTGCCAGCAGTTTACGGACAGGGACCTCTGGAAACACCATATATTTT.

This clone was found once. The J gene is TRBJ1-1, the V gene TRBV7-3; D possibly corresponds to TRBD1 (5 bases). Trimming cost V 3 bases and J 0 bases, with 11 bases left between them. Germline CDR1 SGHTA, CDR2 FQGTGA. The CDR3 has 15 amino acids. The CDR3 DNA reads TGTGCCAGCAGCTTTGGGGCTGGAATGAACACTGAAGCTTTCTTT. It encodes CASSFGAGMNTEAFF.

The chain couples TRBV5-5 to TRBJ2-3, with 7 nucleotides matching TRBD1. The CDR3 sequence is 16 residues long. Trimming removed 1 base from V and 2 bases from J; junction bases left unmatched: 7. Germline V CDR1 and CDR2: SGHKS, YYEKEE (reference sequence). In DNA, the CDR3 is TGTGCCAGCAGCTTGTTACAGGGGTCTTCCACAGATACGCAGTATTTT. Encoded protein: CASSLLQGSSTDTQYF.

The chain recombines TRBV19 with TRBJ1-2; 8 bases align to TRBD1. This CDR3 contains 15 residues. CDR1 is LNHDA and CDR2 is SQIVND in the germline V gene (reference sequence). V shed 1 base and J 7 bases; nucleotides not matched to a gene: 8. The CDR3 loop is CASSIAQGANVGYTF. The CDR3, as DNA: TGTGCCAGTAGTATAGCGCAGGGGGCGAACGTTGGCTACACCTTC.

V and J are TRBV5-4 and TRBJ2-1; 15 bases are a match to TRBD2. Unmatched junction bases numbered 8, after V lost 0 bases and J lost 1 base. Germline CDR1 reads SGHNT; CDR2 reads YYREEE (reference sequence). The length of the CDR3 is 20 residues. This CDR3 reads CASSLAGTSGRWGSYNEQFF. DNA for the CDR3: TGTGCCAGCAGCTTGGCCGGGACTAGCGGGAGGTGGGGATCCTACAATGAGCAGTTCTTC.

The CDR3: CASSPPGLADGTDTQYF. In nucleotides, the CDR3 is TGTGCCAGCAGTCCGCCGGGACTAGCGGACGGCACAGATACGCAGTATTTT. The chain has TRBV28 and TRBJ2-3; 11 bases are shared with TRBD2. J lost 1 base, V lost 5 bases, and 8 bases had no gene match. The CDR3 covers 17 residues. CDR1 MDHEN and CDR2 SYDVKM come from the germline V gene.

The chain is built from TRBV14 and TRBJ2-1; tentatively, D is TRBD2 (5 bases). Germline assignment: CDR1 SGHDN and CDR2 FVKESK. V lost 9 bases and J 1 base, leaving 13 bases between the germline ends. The CDR3 is made up of 14 amino acids. The CDR3 DNA sequence: TGTGCCAGTCGGGATTTAGGGTCCTACAATGAGCAGTTCTTC. Its translation is CASRDLGSYNEQFF.

The DNA for the CDR3 is TGTGCCAGCACCTCGGCCGGGATTCGGGTGAACACTGAAGCTTTCTTT. Encoded protein: CASTSAGIRVNTEAFF. The chain employs TRBV28 and TRBJ1-1; D call uncertain. The V and J ends lost 7 bases and 0 bases respectively, with 18 bases between them. Per germline, CDR1 MDHEN and CDR2 SYDVKM. This CDR3 contains 16 residues.

This clone has a single count. The rearrangement links TRBV5-1 to TRBJ2-3; D unclear. The germline CDR1 and CDR2 sequences are SGHRS and YFSETQ. V lost 3 bases, J lost 2 bases, and 4 bases lay in between. The CDR3 covers 12 residues. The CDR3 spells CASSSSTDTQYF. CDR3 DNA sequence: TGCGCCAGCAGCTCCTCCACAGATACGCAGTATTTT. Drawing the rest from reference TRBV5-1 and TRBJ2-3, the complete variable domain is KAGVTQTPRYLIKTRGQQVTLSCSPISGHRSVSWYQQTPGQGLQFLFEYFSETQRNKGNFPGRFSGRQFSNSRSEMNVSTLELGDSALYLCASSSSTDTQYFGPGTRLTVL.

Only a few counts were recorded for this clone. The genes are TRBV27 and TRBJ2-3, with D perhaps matching TRBD1 (5 bases). Germline loops: CDR1 MNHEY, CDR2 SMNVEV (reference sequence). CDR3 length: 17 residues. With 6 bases removed from V and 10 bases from J, the gap between germline ends came to 29 bases. CDR3 sequence: CASSHLRKATAPFPQYF. The CDR3 DNA reads TGTGCCAGCAGCCACCTCAGGAAGGCGACAGCACCCTTTCCGCAGTATTTT.

This sequence joins TRBV5-5 and TRBJ1-4; no definite D call. The V end was cut by 1 base, the J end by 8 bases, with 12 bases between. Looked up from germline, CDR1 is SGHKS and CDR2 is YYEKEE (reference sequence). The CDR3 extends over 14 amino acids. As DNA, the CDR3 is TGTGCCAGCAGCTTGTACGAGGGTGGCGAAAAACTGTTTTTT. Translated, it gives CASSLYEGGEKLFF. Combining the CDR3 with reference TRBV5-5 and TRBJ1-4 gives the whole variable domain DAGVTQSPTHLIKTRGQQVTLRCSPISGHKSVSWYQQVLGQGPQFIFQYYEKEERGRGNFPDRFSARQFPNYSSELNVNALLLGDSALYLCASSLYEGGEKLFFGSGTQLSVL.

This rearrangement joins TRBV30 to TRBJ2-1, with TRBD2 identical over 10 bases. Trimming at V came to 5 bases and at J to 9 bases, leaving 4 bases not matched to a gene. The CDR3 consists of 12 residues. The germline gives CDR1 GTSNPN, CDR2 SVGIG (reference sequence). In DNA, the CDR3 is TGTGCCTGGGCTAGCGGGAGAAGTGAGCAGTTCTTC. Its protein product is CAWASGRSEQFF.

The chain uses TRBV5-4 and TRBJ2-1; 9 bases align to TRBD2. Germline CDR1 reads SGHNT; CDR2 reads YYREEE (reference sequence). V shed 0 bases and J 4 bases; nucleotides not matched to a gene: 8. This CDR3 is built from 17 residues. DNA for the CDR3: TGTGCCAGCAGCTTGGACGCGGGGGGGGGTAAATACAATGAGCAGTTCTTC. It specifies CASSLDAGGGKYNEQFF.